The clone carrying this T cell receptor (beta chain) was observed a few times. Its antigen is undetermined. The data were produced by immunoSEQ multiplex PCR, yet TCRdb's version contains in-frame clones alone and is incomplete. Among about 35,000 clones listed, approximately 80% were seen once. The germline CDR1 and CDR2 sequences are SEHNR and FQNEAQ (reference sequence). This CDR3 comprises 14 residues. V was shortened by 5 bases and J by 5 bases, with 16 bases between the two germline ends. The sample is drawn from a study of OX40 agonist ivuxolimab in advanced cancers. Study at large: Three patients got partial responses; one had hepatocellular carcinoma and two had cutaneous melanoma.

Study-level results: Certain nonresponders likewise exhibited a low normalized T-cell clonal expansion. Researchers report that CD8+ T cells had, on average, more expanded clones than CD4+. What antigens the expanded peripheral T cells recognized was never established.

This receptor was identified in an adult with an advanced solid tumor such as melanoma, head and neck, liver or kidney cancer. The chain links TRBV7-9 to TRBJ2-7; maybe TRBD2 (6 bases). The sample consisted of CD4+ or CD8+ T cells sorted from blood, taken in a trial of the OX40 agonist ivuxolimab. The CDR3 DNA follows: TGTGCCAGCAGCCCCAGGGACTTCCCCAACGAGCAGTACTTC. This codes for CASSPRDFPNEQYF.